This entry features one T cell receptor (beta chain) sequence. There is no known antigen for this receptor. No base quality information exists; no much larger clone differs at one position. The data belong to a study of Ad26.COV2.S vaccination and SARS-CoV-2 variants (dated by TCRdb to about 2021). Notes on the research overall: Sequencing of the TCRbeta repertoire served to evaluate the specificity and breadth of SARS-CoV-2-reactive T cell receptors following Ad26.COV2.S vaccination. The TCR-sequenced set comprised approximately 32 samples: approximately 20 Ad26.COV2.S vaccine recipients, 5 placebo recipients and 8 SARS-CoV-2 convalescent individuals.

CDR1 and CDR2 are drawn from the germline V gene: MDHEN, SYDVKM. The junction shows trimming of 6 bases on V and 2 bases on J, and the gene matches do not reach 10 bases of it. The CDR3 numbers 15 residues from cysteine through phenylalanine. The CDR3 DNA has 45 bases and is translated from base 1. The sample's time point label, decoded: individuals recovered from natural SARS-CoV-2 infection. Findings and caveats that apply to the study as a whole: The authors noted that the TCR breadth and depth analyses may have underestimated total T cell responses. Spike-specific TCR breadth was higher in Ad26.COV2.S recipients than in placebo recipients (P = 0.0014). Comparable non-spike TCR breadth was observed between vaccine and placebo recipients, consistent with only spike being contained in the vaccine. After vaccination, substantial breadth of spike-specific CD8+ and CD4+ T cell responses was reported.

The immunoSEQ Assay was the method used to sequence TCRbeta CDR3 regions. After extraction, genomic DNA underwent amplification by bias-controlled multiplex PCR, followed by high-throughput sequencing. The paper's data handling went like this. To quantify the absolute abundance of every unique TCRbeta CDR3 region, sequences were collapsed and filtered. Usable DNA was measured by amplifying reference genes present in all nucleated cells, and TCRbeta template counts were normalized to that usable DNA to estimate T cell fraction. Repertoire TCRs were annotated as SARS-CoV-2-specific by exact matching of V gene, CDR3 amino acid sequence and J gene to a known reactive TCR set. MIRA supplied the reference SARS-CoV-2 TCR set, which was filtered for enrichment in COVID-19-positive ImmuneCODE repertoires so that public or cross-reactive TCRs were removed. Using the MIRA antigens, annotated TCRs were further analysed by specific ORF or by position within an ORF. Breadth was defined as annotated unique rearrangements over total unique productive rearrangements; depth was the summed frequency of those rearrangements. Two-sided Wilcoxon rank-sum tests were used to compare TCR breadth between groups. The table was pulled from immuneACCESS by TCRdb, which kept in-frame rearrangements only. Such tables lose some clones; where checked, under half of the loss comes from unresolved V genes, and the rest has no known cause. V and J calls and clone size are given by that table; D and trimming were obtained from the DNA. Present in this sample are roughly 100,000 clones, over 70% of which were seen just once. The top ten constitute 15% to 20% of the sample.

The clonotype was recovered from a human donor who had recovered from COVID-19. This sequence uses TRBV28 and TRBJ2-7, with 7 bases aligning to TRBD1. Sequenced here: peripheral blood, sampled after recovery from COVID-19. The nucleotide sequence reads as follows: TGTGCCAGCAGAGAGCCGGGACAGAAGACCTACGAGCAGTACTTC. Protein translation: CASREPGQKTYEQYF.